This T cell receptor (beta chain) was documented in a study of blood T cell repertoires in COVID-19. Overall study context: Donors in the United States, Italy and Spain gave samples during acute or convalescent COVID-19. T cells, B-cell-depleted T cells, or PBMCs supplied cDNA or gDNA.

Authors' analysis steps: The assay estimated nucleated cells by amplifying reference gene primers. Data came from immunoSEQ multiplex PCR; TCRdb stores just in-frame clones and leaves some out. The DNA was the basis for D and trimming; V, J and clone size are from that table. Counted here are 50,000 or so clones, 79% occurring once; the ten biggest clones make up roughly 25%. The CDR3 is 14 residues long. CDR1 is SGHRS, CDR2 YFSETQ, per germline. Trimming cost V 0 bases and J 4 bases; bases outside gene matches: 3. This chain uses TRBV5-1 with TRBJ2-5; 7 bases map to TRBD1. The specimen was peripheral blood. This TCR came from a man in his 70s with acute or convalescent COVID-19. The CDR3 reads CASSLESGGETQYF. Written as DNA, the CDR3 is TGCGCCAGCAGCTTGGAATCAGGGGGAGAGACCCAGTACTTC. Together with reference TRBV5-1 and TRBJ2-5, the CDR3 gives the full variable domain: KAGVTQTPRYLIKTRGQQVTLSCSPISGHRSVSWYQQTPGQGLQFLFEYFSETQRNKGNFPGRFSGRQFSNSRSEMNVSTLELGDSALYLCASSLESGGETQYFGPGTRLLVL.